These 15 T cell receptor beta chains originate from one sample sequenced in a study of tumor-infiltrating lymphocytes in localized non-small cell lung cancer. The method was immunoSEQ multiplex PCR; TCRdb's version includes in-frame clones alone and lacks a portion of them. Of 15,000 to 20,000 clones in the sample, around 81% are singletons; the top ten hold about a tenth. Source material: uninvolved lung tissue not adjacent to the tumor. The receptors here all came from a human donor with non-small cell lung cancer.

The chain links TRBV30 to TRBJ2-3; 7 nucleotides align to TRBD2. With 7 bases clipped from V and 4 bases from J, the junction kept 8 bases outside the gene matches. The CDR3 is made up of 13 amino acids. Germline assignment: CDR1 GTSNPN and CDR2 SVGIG (reference sequence). As DNA, the CDR3 is TGTGCCTTGGCCATTGGGGGGGCAGATACGCAGTATTTT. It yields the protein CALAIGGADTQYF.

This rearrangement joins TRBV12-5 to TRBJ1-1, with no clear D. With 2 bases removed from V and 8 bases from J, the gap between germline ends came to 9 bases. Germline CDR1 reads LGHNT; CDR2 reads FRNRAP. The CDR3 is 12 residues long. The CDR3 coding sequence is TGTGCTAGTGGTTTGCGGGTAAGCGAAGCTTTCTTT. It yields the protein CASGLRVSEAFF.

The rearrangement joins TRBV19 to TRBJ1-2; D is possibly TRBD1 (6 bases). There are 14 residues in the CDR3. The ends were cut back, 8 bases at V and 8 bases at J, with 21 bases in the middle. Germline CDR1 reads LNHDA; CDR2 reads SQIVND (reference sequence). CDR3 sequence (DNA): TGTGCCAGTTGGTTTGCGGACAGCCGTTCGGGCTACACCTTC. Its translation: CASWFADSRSGYTF.

The rearrangement links TRBV5-4 to TRBJ2-1, with TRBD2 matching 8 bases. The CDR3 consists of 16 residues. J lost 0 bases, V lost 4 bases, and 6 bases had no gene match. Germline CDR1 is SGHNT and CDR2 is YYREEE (reference sequence). CDR3 DNA: TGTGCCAGCAGCCCCGGGAGCGGGAGCTCCTACAATGAGCAGTTCTTC. Translation gives CASSPGSGSSYNEQFF.

The chain has TRBV30 and TRBJ2-5; D possibly uses TRBD1 or TRBD2 (5 bases each). Germline V CDR1 and CDR2: GTSNPN, SVGIG (reference sequence). Between the trimmed V and J ends, which lost 5 bases and 2 bases, there was a span of 12 bases. The CDR3 runs 13 residues. The CDR3 DNA sequence: TGTGCCTGGGAGAGGGGAGCTCAAGAGACCCAGTACTTC. It is translated as CAWERGAQETQYF. Full variable domain (outside the CDR3, taken from reference TRBV30 and TRBJ2-5): SQTIHQWPATLVQPVGSPLSLECTVEGTSNPNLYWYRQAAGRGLQLLFYSVGIGQISSEVPQNLSASRPQDRQFILSSKKLLLSDSGFYLCAWERGAQETQYFGPGTRLLVL.

This sequence joins TRBV20-1 and TRBJ1-1; D call uncertain. Per germline, CDR1 DFQATT and CDR2 SNEGSKA (reference sequence). The V end was cut by 6 bases, the J end by 1 base, with 6 bases between. The CDR3 length is 11 residues. The CDR3: CSAGPNTEAFF. The DNA of the CDR3 is TGCAGTGCCGGCCCGAACACTGAAGCTTTCTTT.

The rearrangement joins TRBV2 to TRBJ2-5, with a possible D match to TRBD2 (5 bases). V gave up 2 bases and J gave up 7 bases, with 11 bases separating them. CDR3 length equals 13 residues. Germline assignment: CDR1 SNHLY and CDR2 FYNNEI. The DNA of the CDR3 is TGTGCCAGCAGTGAATCAAGCCGGGGGACCCAGTACTTC. Translated, it gives CASSESSRGTQYF. Filled out from reference TRBV2 and TRBJ2-5, the complete variable domain reads EPEVTQTPSHQVTQMGQEVILRCVPISNHLYFYWYRQILGQKVEFLVSFYNNEISEKSEIFDDQFSVERPDGSNFTLKIRSTKLEDSAMYFCASSESSRGTQYFGPGTRLLVL.

J is TRBJ2-2 and V is TRBV30; tentatively, D is TRBD2 (6 bases). Germline CDR1 GTSNPN, CDR2 SVGIG (reference sequence). Deletions cut 3 bases from V and 6 bases from J, with 14 bases between. This CDR3 comprises 14 residues. The CDR3 loop is CAWSLAWGAGELFF. The CDR3 DNA reads TGTGCCTGGAGCTTAGCCTGGGGGGCCGGGGAGCTGTTTTTT. Using reference TRBV30 and TRBJ2-2 for the parts outside the CDR3, the full variable domain is SQTIHQWPATLVQPVGSPLSLECTVEGTSNPNLYWYRQAAGRGLQLLFYSVGIGQISSEVPQNLSASRPQDRQFILSSKKLLLSDSGFYLCAWSLAWGAGELFFGEGSRLTVL.

The chain uses TRBV28 and TRBJ1-3; no clear D. The CDR3 sequence is 13 residues long. Between the trimmed V and J ends, which lost 7 bases and 0 bases, there was a span of 7 bases. Germline assignment: CDR1 MDHEN and CDR2 SYDVKM. In nucleotides, the CDR3 is TGTGCCAGCAAATTAAACTCTGGAAACACCATATATTTT. It specifies CASKLNSGNTIYF.

The genes are TRBV19 and TRBJ2-2, with D perhaps TRBD2 (6 bases). CDR1 and CDR2 (germline): LNHDA, SQIVND (reference sequence). V was shortened by 11 bases and J by 2 bases, with 15 bases between the two germline ends. The CDR3 covers 14 residues. DNA for the CDR3: TGTGCCGGCCATAGCGGATATAACACCGGGGAGCTGTTTTTT. Amino acid sequence: CAGHSGYNTGELFF. Using reference TRBV19 and TRBJ2-2 for the parts outside the CDR3, the full variable domain is DGGITQSPKYLFRKEGQNVTLSCEQNLNHDAMYWYRQDPGQGLRLIYYSQIVNDFQKGDIAEGYSVSREKKESFPLTVTSAQKNPTAFYLCAGHSGYNTGELFFGEGSRLTVL.

The rearrangement joins TRBV29-1 to TRBJ2-2, with D tentatively TRBD1 or TRBD2 (5 bases each). Trimming stripped 6 bases from V and 6 bases from J, with 17 bases between. The CDR3 loop spans 14 amino acids. Germline V gene data show CDR1 as SQVTM and CDR2 as ANQGSEA. In DNA form, the CDR3 reads TGCAGCGTCGCCTCGGGACGGGGACCCGGGGAGCTGTTTTTT. Protein sequence: CSVASGRGPGELFF.

This chain joins TRBV7-2 and TRBJ2-1, with D hard to call. Germline V gives CDR1 SGHTA, CDR2 FQGNSA. This CDR3 has 15 residues. V lost 5 bases to trimming and J lost 4 bases, with 15 bases between them. The DNA for the CDR3 is TGTGCCAGCAGCCATGGACCCCTGATATACAATGAGCAGTTCTTC. Its translation: CASSHGPLIYNEQFF.

By share of the sample, this clone is large. The same CDR3 arises from other DNA sequences in this sample as well. This sequence joins TRBV5-8 and TRBJ1-1; D is uncertain. The CDR3 runs 14 residues. Trimming left V 1 base short and J 4 bases short, with 11 bases between. The germline V gene has CDR1 SGHTS and CDR2 YDEGEE. Here the CDR3 reads CASSLRGLGTEAFF. The CDR3 DNA is TGTGCCAGCAGCTTGAGAGGTCTCGGCACTGAAGCTTTCTTT.

The rearrangement uses TRBV9 and TRBJ2-1; D gene unclear. This CDR3 is built from 14 residues. V was clipped by 0 bases and J by 2 bases, with 6 bases between them. CDR1 is SGDLS and CDR2 is YYNGEE in the germline V gene. CDR3 nucleotides: TGTGCCAGCAGCGTAGGGAACACCTACAATGAGCAGTTCTTC. Amino acid sequence: CASSVGNTYNEQFF.

J is TRBJ1-4 and V is TRBV5-1; 8 bases match TRBD1. In germline, CDR1 is SGHRS, CDR2 YFSETQ. The V segment lost 4 bases and the J segment 8 bases; nucleotides outside the gene matches: 13. The CDR3 extends over 16 amino acids. This CDR3 reads CASSTEVQGAREKLFF. The CDR3 region has the DNA TGCGCCAGCAGCACGGAAGTCCAGGGGGCGCGAGAAAAACTGTTTTTT.